What follows is one T cell receptor beta chain and its context. Its specificity is not known. The CDR3 extends over 13 amino acids. Germline loops: CDR1 SNHLY, CDR2 FYNNEI. Trimming took 7 bases from V and 1 from J, leaving 11 bases between them. Naivety among CD8 cells was defined by CD45RO negativity and positive CCR7 selection, thereby excluding terminally differentiated effector memory CD45RA+ cells. Nashville, Tennessee was home to all donors, who were Caucasian adults. Each subset's genomic DNA was shared equally among a number of immunoSEQ plates. Here immunoSEQ multiplex PCR was the method, and the copy in TCRdb shows in-frame clones only, minus some. The table lists about 2,100,000 clones, approximately 94% of them singletons. The data were taken from a study of shared clonotypes between healthy human individuals. Overall study context: Each donor had three CD4 naive, three CD4 memory, two CD8 naive and one CD8 memory plate.

Study-wide results and caveats: Estimated richness values were generally larger in naive subsets than in memory subsets.

This chain links TRBV2 with TRBJ2-7; no definite D call. The sequence derives from a young man in good health. Some clones in this sample may be carry-over from other donors' samples. The sequenced sample consisted of naive CD8+ T cells from PBMCs. Here the CDR3 DNA reads TGTGCCAGCAAAACGGCGAATTCCTACGAGCAGTACTTC. This translates into CASKTANSYEQYF.